This T cell receptor beta chain was captured in a study of beta chain features in type 1 diabetes. At the level of the study: Patients and healthy donors were similar in age, gender and cell yields.

Whole-study results and caveats: Type 1 diabetes patients had VDJ junctions that carried fewer insertions and more deletions.

The CDR3 is made up of 16 amino acids. CDR1 is SQVTM, CDR2 ANQGSEA, per germline. V gave up 6 bases and J gave up 0 bases, with 20 bases separating them. The isolated RNA, all of it, was reverse transcribed, so expressed TCRB transcripts were what got sequenced. Only in-frame clones appear in the TCRdb table, and some are missing; sequencing was by immunoSEQ multiplex PCR. This sample has fewer than 550,000 clones, with roughly 10% found just once. Only a few counts were recorded for this clone. Antigen specificity is unknown. The sample consisted of naive CD4+ T cells from blood. The chain combines TRBV29-1 with TRBJ1-1; no firm D call. This receptor was identified in a woman aged 18-29 years in good health. This CDR3 reads CSVAGTPEPMNTEAFF. CDR3 nucleotides: TGCAGCGTCGCAGGTACCCCCGAACCCATGAACACTGAAGCTTTCTTT.